Following are 11 T cell receptor beta chains from one sample sequenced in a study of T cells in Graves' hyperthyroidism and ophthalmopathy. Amplified TCR beta CDR3 regions came from RNA transcripts. RT-PCR in the first round (using the HTBI primer set) targeted the TCR CDR3. MiXCR, run by TCRdb on the multiplex PCR reads, gives a single entry per CDR3 protein. Of around 500,000 distinct CDR3 sequences in the sample, about 20% are singletons; the top ten hold around 47%. Sequencing was done on a sample of blood. These receptors came from a woman between 65 and 79 years old with Graves' ophthalmopathy.

This clonotype came up a few times. This rearrangement joins TRBV6-1 to TRBJ2-3, with D perhaps matching TRBD1 (6 bases). This CDR3 comprises 15 residues. Germline V gene lookup returns CDR1 MNHNS and CDR2 SASEGT. Deletions cut 2 bases from V and 4 bases from J, with 13 bases between. CDR3 in amino acids: CASSEWGQEADTQYF. The CDR3 DNA is TGTGCCAGCAGTGAATGGGGGCAGGAGGCAGATACGCAGTATTTT.

There are a few counts of this clonotype. CDR3 in amino acids: CSARQTSFEQYF. In DNA form, the CDR3 reads TGCAGTGCTAGACAGACAAGCTTTGAGCAGTACTTC. The chain recombines TRBV20-1 with TRBJ2-7, with D hard to call. Trimming removed 2 bases at V and 7 bases at J, with 12 bases between. The CDR3 runs to 12 residues. Germline CDR1 DFQATT, CDR2 SNEGSKA (reference sequence).

This clonotype was counted only a few times. V gene TRBV27 combines with J gene TRBJ1-2; a possible D gene is TRBD1 (5 bases). Looked up from germline, CDR1 is MNHEY and CDR2 is SMNVEV (reference sequence). The CDR3 contains 15 residues. The V and J ends lost 2 bases and 4 bases respectively, with 14 bases between them. The CDR3 nucleotides read TGTGCCAGCAGTTTAGAAGGGGATGTTGGCTATGGCTACACCTTC. It codes for CASSLEGDVGYGYTF.

This clonotype was detected only a few times. The rearrangement joins TRBV24-1 to TRBJ2-2; 7 positions agree with TRBD2. The length of the CDR3 is 14 residues. Germline V lookup: CDR1 KGHDR, CDR2 SFDVKD. Trimming took 5 bases from V and 5 from J; bases not matched to a gene: 4. Here the CDR3 reads CATSGGSATGELFF. CDR3 coding DNA: TGTGCCACCAGTGGCGGGAGTGCGACCGGGGAGCTGTTTTTT.

The CDR3 loop reads CATSNPLAEPYEQYF. DNA of the CDR3: TGTGCCACCAGCAACCCCCTAGCGGAGCCTTACGAGCAGTACTTC. The rearrangement uses TRBV15 and TRBJ2-7, with TRBD2 identical over 7 bases. From germline, CDR1 is LNHNV and CDR2 YYDKDF (reference sequence). CDR3 length: 15 amino acids. V dropped 4 bases and J dropped 4; count of bases not matched to a gene: 10. Combining the CDR3 with reference TRBV15 and TRBJ2-7 gives the whole variable domain DAMVIQNPRYQVTQFGKPVTLSCSQTLNHNVMYWYQQKSSQAPKLLFHYYDKDFNNEADTPDNFQSRRPNTSFCFLDIRSPGLGDTAMYLCATSNPLAEPYEQYFGPGTRLTVT.

This clonotype was observed a handful of times. The chain recombines TRBV20-1 with TRBJ2-1, with 11 nucleotides matching TRBD2. Per the germline V gene, CDR1 is DFQATT and CDR2 is SNEGSKA (reference sequence). The V segment lost 2 bases and the J segment 7 bases; nucleotides outside the gene matches: 4. This CDR3 is built from 14 residues. In DNA form, the CDR3 reads TGCAGTGCTAGATCACTAGCGGGAGCGAATGAGCAGTTCTTC. Translating gives CSARSLAGANEQFF.

The rearrangement uses TRBV4-3 and TRBJ2-1; a possible D gene is TRBD2 (6 bases). This CDR3 spans 14 amino acids. Trimming cost V 4 bases and J 8 bases, with 15 bases left between them. Per germline, CDR1 LGHNA and CDR2 YSLEER. The CDR3 sequence: CASSPGGARYEQFF. CDR3 DNA: TGCGCCAGCAGCCCCGGAGGGGCCCGGTATGAGCAGTTCTTC.

The CDR3 DNA reads TGTGCCAGCAGTTACTCGGGGCCAGCCAATGAGCAGTTCTTC. Its translation: CASSYSGPANEQFF. The rearrangement joins TRBV6-2 or TRBV6-3 to TRBJ2-1; tentative D call: TRBD1 (5 bases). CDR1 and CDR2 (germline): MNHEY, SVGEGT. CDR3 length: 14 amino acids. Trimming left V 0 bases short and J 6 bases short, with 9 bases between.

The sample holds a few counts of this clonotype. J is TRBJ1-2 and V is TRBV28; D possibly corresponds to TRBD1 (6 bases). Germline CDR1 and CDR2: MDHEN and SYDVKM. CDR3 length: 14 amino acids. V lost 6 bases and J 5 bases, leaving 16 bases between the germline ends. The CDR3 loop is CASRRGGPWYGYTF. For the CDR3, the DNA is TGTGCCAGCAGGCGAGGGGGGCCCTGGTATGGCTACACCTTC.

This clonotype was seen a handful of times. This rearrangement joins TRBV7-9 to TRBJ2-1; the match to TRBD2 covers 9 bases. The CDR3 sequence is 15 residues long. From germline, CDR1 is SEHNR and CDR2 FQNEAQ (reference sequence). Trimming at V came to 5 bases and at J to 7 bases, leaving 9 bases not matched to a gene. The CDR3 sequence: CASSLAGGPSNEQFF. As DNA, the CDR3 is TGTGCCAGCAGCCTCGCGGGAGGGCCGAGTAATGAGCAGTTCTTC.

The rearrangement joins TRBV12-3 or TRBV12-4 to TRBJ2-7, with TRBD2 matching over 8 bases. V lost 6 bases to trimming and J lost 2 bases; unmatched junction nucleotides: 9. The CDR3 extends over 15 amino acids. The CDR3 DNA reads TGTGCCAGCAGCCGGGGACTAGTAAACCCCTACGAGCAGTACTTC. It encodes CASSRGLVNPYEQYF.